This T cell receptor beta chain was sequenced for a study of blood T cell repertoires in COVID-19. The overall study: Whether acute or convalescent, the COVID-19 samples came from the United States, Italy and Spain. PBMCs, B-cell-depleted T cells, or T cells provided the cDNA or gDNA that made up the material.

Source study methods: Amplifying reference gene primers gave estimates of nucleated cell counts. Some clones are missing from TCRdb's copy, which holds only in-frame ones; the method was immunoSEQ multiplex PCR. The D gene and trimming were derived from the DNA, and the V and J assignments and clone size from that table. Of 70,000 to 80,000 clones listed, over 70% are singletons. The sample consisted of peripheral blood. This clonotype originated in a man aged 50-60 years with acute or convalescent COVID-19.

CDR3 region: CASSPKTGVDAFF. In DNA form, the CDR3 reads TGTGCCAGCAGCCCCAAAACAGGGGTAGATGCTTTCTTT. V gene TRBV11-2 combines with J gene TRBJ1-1; 7 bases are shared with TRBD1. V shed 5 bases, J shed 11 bases, and the junction held 11 bases outside the gene matches. The CDR3 runs 13 residues. Germline CDR1 and CDR2: SGHAT and FQNNGV.